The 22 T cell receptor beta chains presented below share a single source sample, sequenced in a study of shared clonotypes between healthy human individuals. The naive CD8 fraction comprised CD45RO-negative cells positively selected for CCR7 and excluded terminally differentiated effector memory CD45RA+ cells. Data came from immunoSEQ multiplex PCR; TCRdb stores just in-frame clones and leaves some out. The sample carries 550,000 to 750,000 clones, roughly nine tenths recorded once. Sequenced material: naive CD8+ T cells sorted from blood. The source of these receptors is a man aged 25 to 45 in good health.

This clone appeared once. The CDR3 region is CATSSPGGGQPQHF. The CDR3 DNA is TGTGCCACCAGCAGCCCGGGAGGAGGCCAGCCCCAGCATTTT. The chain carries TRBV15 and TRBJ1-5, with D unclear. Trimming stripped 3 bases from V and 7 bases from J, with 13 bases between. This CDR3 is built from 14 residues. CDR1 is LNHNV, CDR2 YYDKDF, per germline (reference sequence).

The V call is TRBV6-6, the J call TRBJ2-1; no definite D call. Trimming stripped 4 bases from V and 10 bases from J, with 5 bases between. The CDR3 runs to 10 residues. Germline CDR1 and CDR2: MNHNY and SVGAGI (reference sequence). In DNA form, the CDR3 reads TGTGCCAGCAGTTTGGTGGAGCAGTTCTTC. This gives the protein CASSLVEQFF.

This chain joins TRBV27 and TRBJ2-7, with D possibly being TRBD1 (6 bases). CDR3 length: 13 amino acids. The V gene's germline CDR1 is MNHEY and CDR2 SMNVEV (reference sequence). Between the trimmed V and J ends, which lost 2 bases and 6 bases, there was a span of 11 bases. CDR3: CASSLAGVSEQYF. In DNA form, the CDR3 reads TGTGCCAGCAGTTTAGCAGGGGTTTCCGAGCAGTACTTC.

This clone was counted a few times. CDR3 sequence reads: CASSASTSGPLGELFF. The DNA for the CDR3 is TGTGCCAGCAGCGCCTCAACTAGCGGCCCCCTCGGGGAGCTGTTTTTT. J is TRBJ2-2 and V is TRBV7-9; 8 bases are shared with TRBD2. There are 16 residues in the CDR3. Trimming at V came to 5 bases and at J to 7 bases, leaving 12 bases not matched to a gene. Germline assignment: CDR1 SEHNR and CDR2 FQNEAQ (reference sequence). The full variable domain, with the rest looked up from reference TRBV7-9 and TRBJ2-2, is DTGVSQNPRHKITKRGQNVTFRCDPISEHNRLYWYRQTLGQGPEFLTYFQNEAQLEKSRLLSDRFSAERPKGSFSTLEIQRTEQGDSAMYLCASSASTSGPLGELFFGEGSRLTVL.

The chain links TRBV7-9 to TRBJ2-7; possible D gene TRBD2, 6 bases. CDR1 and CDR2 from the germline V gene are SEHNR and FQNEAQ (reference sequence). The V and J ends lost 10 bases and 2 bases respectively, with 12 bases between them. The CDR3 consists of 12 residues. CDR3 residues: CATLAEPYEQYF. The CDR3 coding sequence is TGTGCCACGTTAGCGGAGCCCTACGAGCAGTACTTC.

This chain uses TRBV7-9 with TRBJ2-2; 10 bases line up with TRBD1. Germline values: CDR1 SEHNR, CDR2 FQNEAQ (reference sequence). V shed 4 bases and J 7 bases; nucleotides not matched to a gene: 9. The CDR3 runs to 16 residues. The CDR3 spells CASSSLVGTGVGELFF. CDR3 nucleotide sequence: TGTGCCAGCAGCTCATTAGTCGGGACAGGGGTCGGGGAGCTGTTTTTT.

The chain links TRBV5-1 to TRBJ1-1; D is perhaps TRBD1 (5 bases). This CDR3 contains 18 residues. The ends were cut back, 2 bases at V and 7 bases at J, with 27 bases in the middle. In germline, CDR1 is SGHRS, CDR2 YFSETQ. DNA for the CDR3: TGCGCCAGCAGCTTCCTGGGACTCTTTTCGGGAGATGAAGGTGAAGCTTTCTTT. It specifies CASSFLGLFSGDEGEAFF.

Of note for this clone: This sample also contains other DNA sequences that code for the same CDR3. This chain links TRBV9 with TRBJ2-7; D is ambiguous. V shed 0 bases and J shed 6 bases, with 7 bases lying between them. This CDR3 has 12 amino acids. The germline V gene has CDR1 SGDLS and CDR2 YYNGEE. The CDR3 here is CASSVDGFEQYF. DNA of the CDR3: TGTGCCAGCAGCGTAGATGGATTCGAGCAGTACTTC.

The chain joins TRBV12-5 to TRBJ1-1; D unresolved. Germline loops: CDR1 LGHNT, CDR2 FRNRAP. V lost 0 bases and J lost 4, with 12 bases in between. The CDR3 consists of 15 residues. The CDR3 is CASGLVTGAFTEAFF. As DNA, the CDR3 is TGTGCTAGTGGTTTGGTAACGGGCGCGTTCACTGAAGCTTTCTTT.

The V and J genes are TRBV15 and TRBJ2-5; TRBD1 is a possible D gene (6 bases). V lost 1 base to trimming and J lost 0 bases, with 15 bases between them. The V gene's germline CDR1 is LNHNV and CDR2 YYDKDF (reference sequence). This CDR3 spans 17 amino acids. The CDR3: CATSRVGQGLNQETQYF. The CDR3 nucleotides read TGTGCCACCAGCAGAGTGGGGCAGGGGCTTAACCAAGAGACCCAGTACTTC. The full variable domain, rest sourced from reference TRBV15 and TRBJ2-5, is DAMVIQNPRYQVTQFGKPVTLSCSQTLNHNVMYWYQQKSSQAPKLLFHYYDKDFNNEADTPDNFQSRRPNTSFCFLDIRSPGLGDTAMYLCATSRVGQGLNQETQYFGPGTRLLVL.

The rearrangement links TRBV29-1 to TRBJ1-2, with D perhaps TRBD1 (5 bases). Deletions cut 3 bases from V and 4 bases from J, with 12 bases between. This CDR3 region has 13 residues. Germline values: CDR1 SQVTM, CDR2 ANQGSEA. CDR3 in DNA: TGCAGCGTTGAGGGCAGGGTAGGCTATGGCTACACCTTC. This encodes CSVEGRVGYGYTF.

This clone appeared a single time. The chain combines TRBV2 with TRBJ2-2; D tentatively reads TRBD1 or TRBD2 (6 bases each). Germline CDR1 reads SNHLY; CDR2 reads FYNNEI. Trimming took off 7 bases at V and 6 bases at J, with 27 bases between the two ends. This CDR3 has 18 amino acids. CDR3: CASNAGHKVRGVSGELFF. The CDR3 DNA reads TGTGCCAGCAATGCGGGACACAAGGTCCGAGGGGTATCCGGGGAGCTGTTTTTT. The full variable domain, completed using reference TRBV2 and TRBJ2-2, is EPEVTQTPSHQVTQMGQEVILRCVPISNHLYFYWYRQILGQKVEFLVSFYNNEISEKSEIFDDQFSVERPDGSNFTLKIRSTKLEDSAMYFCASNAGHKVRGVSGELFFGEGSRLTVL.

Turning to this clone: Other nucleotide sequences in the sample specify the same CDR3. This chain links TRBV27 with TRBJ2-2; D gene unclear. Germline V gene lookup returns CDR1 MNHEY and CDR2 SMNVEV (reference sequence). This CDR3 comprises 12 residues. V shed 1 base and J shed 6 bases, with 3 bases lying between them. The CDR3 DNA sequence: TGTGCCAGCAGTTTATTTTCCGGGGAGCTGTTTTTT. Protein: CASSLFSGELFF.

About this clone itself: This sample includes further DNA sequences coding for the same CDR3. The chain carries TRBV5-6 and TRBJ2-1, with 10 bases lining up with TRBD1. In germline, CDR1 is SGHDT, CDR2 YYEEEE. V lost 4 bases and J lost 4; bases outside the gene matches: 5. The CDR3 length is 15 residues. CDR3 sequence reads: CASSLRDRGYNEQFF. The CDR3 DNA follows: TGTGCCAGCAGCCTCCGGGACAGGGGTTACAATGAGCAGTTCTTC.

CDR3 sequence reads: CASDLQGNQPQHF. In DNA, the CDR3 is TGTGCCAGCGATTTACAGGGAAATCAGCCCCAGCATTTT. V and J are TRBV19 and TRBJ1-5; possible D gene TRBD1, 6 bases. V was shortened by 9 bases and J by 4 bases, with 13 bases between the two germline ends. CDR1 is LNHDA, CDR2 SQIVND, per germline (reference sequence). The CDR3 sequence is 13 residues long.

CDR3 sequence reads: CSTSRTGVSDTQYF. CDR3 sequence (DNA): TGCAGCACCAGCCGGACAGGGGTGTCTGATACGCAGTATTTT. This chain connects TRBV29-1 to TRBJ2-3; 9 bases are a match to TRBD1. Germline CDR1 SQVTM, CDR2 ANQGSEA. This CDR3 is 14 amino acids long. After removal of 8 bases from V and 6 bases from J, the junction contained 12 bases not matched to a gene.

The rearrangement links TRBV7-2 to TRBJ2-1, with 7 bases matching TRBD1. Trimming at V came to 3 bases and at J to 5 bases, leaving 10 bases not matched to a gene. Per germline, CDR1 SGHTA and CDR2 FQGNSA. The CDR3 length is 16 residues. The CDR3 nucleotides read TGTGCCAGCAGCTTGGCTAACTTTGGACAGGACAATGAGCAGTTCTTC. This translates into CASSLANFGQDNEQFF. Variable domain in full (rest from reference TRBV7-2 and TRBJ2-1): GAGVSQSPSNKVTEKGKDVELRCDPISGHTALYWYRQSLGQGLEFLIYFQGNSAPDKSGLPSDRFSAERTGGSVSTLTIQRTQQEDSAVYLCASSLANFGQDNEQFFGPGTRLTVL.

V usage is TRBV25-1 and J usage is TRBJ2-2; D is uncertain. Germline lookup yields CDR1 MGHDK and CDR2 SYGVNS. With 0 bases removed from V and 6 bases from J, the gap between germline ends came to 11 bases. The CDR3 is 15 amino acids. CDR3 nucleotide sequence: TGTGCCAGCAGTGAATATAGAGGTGGCCCCGGGGAGCTGTTTTTT. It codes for CASSEYRGGPGELFF.

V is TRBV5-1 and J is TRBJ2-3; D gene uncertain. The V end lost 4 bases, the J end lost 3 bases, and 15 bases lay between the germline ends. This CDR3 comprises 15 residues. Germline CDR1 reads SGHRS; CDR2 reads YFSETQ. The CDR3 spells CASSLHRAGTDTQYF. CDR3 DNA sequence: TGCGCCAGCAGCCTGCATAGGGCCGGAACAGATACGCAGTATTTT.

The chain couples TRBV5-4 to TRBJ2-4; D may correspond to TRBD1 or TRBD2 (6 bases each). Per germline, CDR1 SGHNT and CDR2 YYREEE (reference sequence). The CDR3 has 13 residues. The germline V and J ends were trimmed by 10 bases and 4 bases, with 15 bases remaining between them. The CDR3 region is CAVEGGGKNIQYF. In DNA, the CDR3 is TGTGCCGTTGAGGGGGGAGGTAAAAACATTCAGTACTTC.

The CDR3 is CASSDVSHEQYF. The CDR3 DNA is TGCGCCAGCAGTGACGTATCCCACGAGCAGTACTTC. The chain has TRBV10-2 and TRBJ2-7; D remains unclear. This CDR3 contains 12 residues. The germline gives CDR1 WSHSY, CDR2 SAAADI. Trimming left V 3 bases short and J 5 bases short, with 8 bases between.

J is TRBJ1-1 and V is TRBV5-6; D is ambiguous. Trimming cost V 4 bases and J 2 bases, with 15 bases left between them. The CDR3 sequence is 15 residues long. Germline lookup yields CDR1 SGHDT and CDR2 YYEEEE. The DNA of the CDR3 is TGTGCCAGCAGCCTGAAACACCTTTTTAACACTGAAGCTTTCTTT. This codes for CASSLKHLFNTEAFF.